This T cell receptor beta chain was recorded in a study of radiotherapy plus CTLA-4 blockade in lung cancer. Overall study context: Objective responses occurred in roughly 20% of patients; around 30% had disease control. Broader study findings: With interferon-beta, early dynamics of blood T cell clones were reported to best predict response. Blood-borne expansion of tumor-derived TCR clones followed radiotherapy plus ipilimumab.

Focal radiation was given together with CTLA-4 blockade (ipilimumab) to patients with chemo-refractory metastatic non-small-cell lung cancer. Clones were sequenced by immunoSEQ multiplex PCR, and TCRdb holds only the in-frame ones, with some missing. The sample holds 75,000 to 100,000 clones; 80% to 85% are singletons and the top ten take nearly 3.5%. CDR1 is SGHDT, CDR2 YYEEEE, per germline. The CDR3 has 15 residues. J lost 4 bases, V lost 4 bases, and 4 bases had no gene match. A remark on this clone: The antigen remains undetermined.

This receptor was taken from a human donor with non-small cell lung cancer who had a partial response to radiotherapy plus ipilimumab. This specimen was peripheral blood, taken from a patient treated with radiotherapy plus ipilimumab. The gene calls are TRBV5-6 and TRBJ2-1, with 11 bases aligning to TRBD2. CDR3 nucleotide sequence: TGTGCCAGCAGCCTCGGGACTAGCGGATACAATGAGCAGTTCTTC. Protein product: CASSLGTSGYNEQFF. Full variable domain (missing parts from reference TRBV5-6 and TRBJ2-1): DAGVTQSPTHLIKTRGQQVTLRCSPKSGHDTVSWYQQALGQGPQFIFQYYEEEERQRGNFPDRFSGHQFPNYSSELNVNALLLGDSALYLCASSLGTSGYNEQFFGPGTRLTVL.